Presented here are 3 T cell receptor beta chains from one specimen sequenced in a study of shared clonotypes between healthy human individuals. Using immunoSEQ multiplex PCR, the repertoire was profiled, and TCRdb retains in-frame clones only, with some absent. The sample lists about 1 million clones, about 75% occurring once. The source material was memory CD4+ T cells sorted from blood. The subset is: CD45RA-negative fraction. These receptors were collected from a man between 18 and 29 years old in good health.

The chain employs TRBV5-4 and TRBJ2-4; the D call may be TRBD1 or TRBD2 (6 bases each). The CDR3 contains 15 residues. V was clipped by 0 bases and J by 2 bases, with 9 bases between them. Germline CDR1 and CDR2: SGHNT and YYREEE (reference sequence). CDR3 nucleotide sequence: TGTGCCAGCAGCTTGGAAGGGGGGCCCAAAAACATTCAGTACTTC. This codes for CASSLEGGPKNIQYF. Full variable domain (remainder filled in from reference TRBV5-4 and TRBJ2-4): ETGVTQSPTHLIKTRGQQVTLRCSSQSGHNTVSWYQQALGQGPQFIFQYYREEENGRGNFPPRFSGLQFPNYSSELNVNALELDDSALYLCASSLEGGPKNIQYFGAGTRLSVL.

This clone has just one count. CDR3 DNA sequence: TGTGCCAGCAGCGTAGGTCTCTCGAGCTTGGGAGAGACCCAGTACTTC. Translation gives CASSVGLSSLGETQYF. The rearrangement uses TRBV9 and TRBJ2-5; D remains ambiguous. The CDR3 has 16 residues. Trimming shortened V by 0 bases and J by 4 bases, and 16 bases separated the two germline ends. Germline V gene data show CDR1 as SGDLS and CDR2 as YYNGEE.

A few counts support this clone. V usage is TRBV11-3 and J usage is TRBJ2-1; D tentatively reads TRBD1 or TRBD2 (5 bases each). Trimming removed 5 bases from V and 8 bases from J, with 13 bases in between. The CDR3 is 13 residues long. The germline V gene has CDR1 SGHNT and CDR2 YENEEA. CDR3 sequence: CASSPNEGHEQFF. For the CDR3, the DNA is TGTGCCAGCAGCCCAAATGAGGGGCATGAGCAGTTCTTC.